The sequence of this T cell receptor beta chain was determined in a study of cytomegalovirus exposure and HLA in healthy donors (dated by TCRdb to the late 2010s). For the study in its entirety: According to an earlier analysis of a few hundred of the donors, about 179 million T cells yielded roughly 110 million unique TCR beta sequences and less than 300 Gb of sequence data. Approximately 310 gigabases of sequencing data and approximately 84 million unique TCR sequences were included in an early release covering about 620 HLA-typed donors. Of the 300 to 450 genotyped donors, approximately 83% fell in the genetic ancestry cluster associated with self-reported Caucasian donors. The aim of the study was to test whether cataloging public T cell receptors could identify signatures of past pathogen exposure. The T cell repertoires of 666 subjects were profiled by immunosequencing and related to cytomegalovirus serostatus. A separate validation cohort of about 110 different subjects was used in addition to the roughly 640-subject first cohort. To predict cytomegalovirus infection status, the study brought together high-throughput TCR immunosequencing, statistical association of individual TCRs with disease status, and machine learning. To study patterns of TCR occurrence, a later analysis re-analyzed previously published TCR beta repertoires from 600 to 750 donors and added high-resolution HLA genotyping. In the later analysis, no new phenotypic data were used to find candidate immune exposures; instead, reliance was placed on TCR beta sequences and their occurrence across donors. To decide whether each TCR beta V gene segment behaved as functional or pseudogenic, an earlier analysis of 587 of the donors relied on high-throughput TCR beta sequencing. Donor age, sex, ethnicity and CMV serostatus were compiled alongside the repertoire data. A later genetic analysis used genome-wide SNP genotypes for about 60% of the roughly 700 donors, treating that subset as a discovery cohort. All discovery cohort repertoires had been generated using a single sequencing platform. HLA typing covered class I and class II loci at four-digit resolution. Typing coverage varied by locus: about 629-640 donors for A, B, C, DRB1 and DQB1; approximately 500 for DQA1; more than 600 for DPA1; roughly 450 for DPB1. About 5 DR-DQ haplotypes were handled as single units for association and clustering, since linkage in the cohort was strong. Among about 390 genotyped donors of the cohort, an average of about 240,000 unique TCR beta nucleotide sequences were sequenced per donor, roughly 20% of them non-productive. The paper as a whole reports these results and caveats: The authors suggested that the approach could potentially be extended to other disease states and immunological phenotypes. When HLA alleles, especially DR and DQ, strongly co-occurred, TCR associations were difficult to assign to individual alleles. A total of roughly 160 TCR beta chains were listed by the study as associated with cytomegalovirus. In a later analysis, around 15,000 TCR beta sequences were associated with specific HLA alleles at a false discovery rate of 0.05. Correlated functional status among segregating V segments might be attributable to linkage disequilibrium, but an unknown experimental factor could not be ruled out. A few of the identified cytomegalovirus-associated TCR beta chains were confirmed in vitro to be specific for cytomegalovirus antigens. In a later genetic analysis, fewer N-insertions in productive TCRs were reported among donors in an Asian-associated ancestry cluster than the roughly 640-donor mean. In a later analysis, the rate of TCR association differed among HLA loci, with DRB1 alleles having the most associated TCRs and HLA-C alleles having the fewest. Most TCR sequences were observed very rarely across donors, whereas some public TCRs were present in many individuals. In a later analysis, HLA-associated TCR beta chains were found to be more clonally expanded and to have lower generation probabilities than equally common non-associated chains. A group of highly shared sequence variants was considered likely to be a technical artifact of the sequencing pipeline. Because counts were too low, seventeen rarely observed V segments, including chromosome 9 orphons, were left out of the earlier analysis of approximately 580 of the donors. Because the 87-base-pair reads could not distinguish some IMGT-functional V segments, including TRBV6-2 and TRBV6-3, those segments were excluded. Roughly uniform sequencing depth across donors was assumed in presence/absence analyses, although this assumption may not hold. HLA typing was unavailable for some donors at each locus, so association tests used only the typed subset. In both the original and validation cohorts, the classifier was reported to diagnose cytomegalovirus status with high specificity and sensitivity. A later analysis found that most CMV-associated TCR beta chains appeared HLA-restricted, with HLA associations seemingly driven largely by CMV exposure. The only immune exposure information available for the cohort was CMV serostatus. An earlier analysis of approximately 540 of the donors showed that most TCR beta V segments appeared in productive rearrangements either about 90% or about 30% of the time, which broadly matched IMGT annotations. A later genetic analysis associated a missense DCLRE1C variant with V-gene and J-gene trimming of TCR beta chains, and an independent cohort replicated the association. A later analysis reported that several top co-occurrence clusters appeared linked to parvovirus B19, influenza, CMV and Epstein-Barr virus. A further reported finding was that TCR beta sequences accurately predicted the HLA-A and HLA-B alleles for most subjects in the first cohort. The cohort was sequenced for TCR beta chains only, and without alpha or paired-chain data the features that could be detected were limited.

Receptor libraries were prepared by the immunoSEQ multiplex PCR assay. A mixture of 60 forward primers for TCR Vbeta segments and 13 reverse primers for TCR Jbeta segments was used in the multiplex PCR. Amplification of the CDR3 region of rearranged TCR beta genes was performed with a multiplex PCR assay on genomic DNA. The Illumina HiSeq System was used to sequence the amplified TCR beta libraries as 87-base-pair reads. For the original study's pipeline: Across the 670 or so repertoires, a later analysis counted tens of millions of unique TCR beta chains, 9.5 million to 12 million of which were shared by at least two donors. A nearest-neighbor algorithm error-corrected the raw reads and collapsed the reads into unique sequences, merging closely related sequences to remove PCR and sequencing errors. CDR3 sequences were aligned to IMGT reference sequences to assign V, D and J gene segments. For a sequence to be retained, a match of at least six nucleotides was required to both a V gene segment and a J gene segment. A rearrangement counted as productive if the CDR3 had no stop codons and remained in frame with V and J, and every other rearrangement counted as non-productive. Following IMGT convention, CDR3 was defined as the stretch from the second conserved V-encoded cysteine to the conserved J-encoded phenylalanine. In an earlier analysis of around 640 of the donors, sequences lacking an unambiguous match to a single V gene segment were excluded. In an earlier analysis of several hundred of the donors, V segments were called functional above 56.7% productive rearrangements and were called segregating when the between-donor standard deviation exceeded 5%. A statistical classification framework was built to diagnose cytomegalovirus status from the catalog of TCR beta chain sequences. V and J gene assignment, in a later analysis, came from comparing TCR nucleotide sequences with IMGT/GENE-DB human TR gene sequences. In a later analysis, CDR3 sequences and most-parsimonious VDJ recombination scenarios were assigned using the TCRdist pipeline. In a later analysis, each TCR beta chain was defined by its CDR3 amino acid sequence together with its V-gene family, and reads without a unique V-gene family were excluded. As a way to deal with suspected cross-contamination and a sequencing artifact, a later analysis dropped over 550 nucleotide sequences that were highly shared and had low generation probability. In a later analysis, a clonal expansion index for each public chain was calculated from normalized within-repertoire ranks of inferred template counts. In a later analysis, generation probabilities were computed with a VDJ recombination model fitted to out-of-frame rearrangements, and the resulting probabilities were checked against IGoR. In a later analysis, TCR-TCR, TCR-HLA and TCR-CMV co-occurrence was scored with hypergeometric tests, and a repertoire-size bias correction was applied to TCR pairs. In a later analysis, false discovery rates were estimated by permuting HLA or CMV assignments 20 times. In a later analysis, co-occurring TCRs were grouped using DBSCAN, with TCRdist sequence similarity added in when clustering inside HLA-allele-positive subsets. For co-occurrence clustering, repertoires with fewer than 30,000 or more than 120,000 public chains were excluded, along with about five repertoires with anomalous nucleotide sharing. TCRdb limited this immuneACCESS table to in-frame rearrangements with V and J called. A share of clones is missing; checked studies link under half to unresolved V genes, and the rest is unexplained. The DNA was the basis for D and trimming; V, J and clone size are from that table. The sample records roughly 100,000 clones, 13% to 15% of which are singletons. The leading ten clones occupy 0.8% to 0.95% of the sample.

As for this clone: This receptor's antigen is unknown. Base quality data are lacking; no much larger clone is found one base away.

The cohort was made up of approximately 670 healthy bone marrow donors. Cohort members were all nominally healthy when sampled, although unrecorded immune exposures were likely present. The donor tested CMV seronegative, placing the donor among the roughly 340 seronegative members of the cohort. A peripheral blood sample was collected from each donor, and TCR beta sequencing was performed on peripheral blood mononuclear cells. The Qiagen DNeasy Blood Extraction Kit was used to extract genomic DNA from the blood cell samples. Here V drops 0 bases and J drops 2 bases, and the junction holds 5 bases not matched to any gene. The germline V gene sets CDR1 to SGHDT and CDR2 to YYEEEE. The CDR3, cysteine through phenylalanine, is 15 amino acids long. Of all the DNA, just the CDR3 is kept, 45 bases in frame from base 1.

The V and J segments used are TRBV5-6 and TRBJ2-7, and 7 bases in between align with TRBD2. The receptor was derived from a female donor in good health and CMV-seronegative. Sequencing used PBMCs. The CDR3 here reads CASSLGGGGAYEQYF. The sequenced DNA is TGTGCCAGCAGCTTGGGTGGCGGGGGTGCCTACGAGCAGTACTTC.